This TCR beta chain was sequenced in a study of Graves' ophthalmopathy and Graves' hyperthyroidism. Study-level findings and limits: Most thyroid clonotypes expanded beyond 0.001 frequency were also found in blood.

Scientists amplified the TCR beta CDR3 regions from RNA transcripts. An initial RT-PCR round employing HTBI primers preceded a second-round multiplex PCR. TCRdb re-called the multiplex PCR reads with MiXCR, one entry per CDR3 protein. The profile covers over a million distinct CDR3 sequences, with roughly two fifths appearing a single time and over 8.5% taken by the ten largest. This CDR3 spans 15 amino acids. Germline CDR1 SQVTM, CDR2 ANQGSEA. Hyperthyroidism patients had new diagnoses, durations under 2 months, and ages of 18 to 65. As for this clonotype: Its antigen is as yet unknown.

The source of this sequence is an adult man with Graves' hyperthyroidism. The chain links TRBV29-1 to TRBJ2-5; 9 bases are shared with TRBD1. The sequenced sample was peripheral blood or thyroid tissue (not recorded which). The CDR3 region has the DNA TGCAGTTTGTTACCCGGGACAGGGCTCCAAGAGACCCAGTACTTC. The encoded protein is CSLLPGTGLQETQYF.